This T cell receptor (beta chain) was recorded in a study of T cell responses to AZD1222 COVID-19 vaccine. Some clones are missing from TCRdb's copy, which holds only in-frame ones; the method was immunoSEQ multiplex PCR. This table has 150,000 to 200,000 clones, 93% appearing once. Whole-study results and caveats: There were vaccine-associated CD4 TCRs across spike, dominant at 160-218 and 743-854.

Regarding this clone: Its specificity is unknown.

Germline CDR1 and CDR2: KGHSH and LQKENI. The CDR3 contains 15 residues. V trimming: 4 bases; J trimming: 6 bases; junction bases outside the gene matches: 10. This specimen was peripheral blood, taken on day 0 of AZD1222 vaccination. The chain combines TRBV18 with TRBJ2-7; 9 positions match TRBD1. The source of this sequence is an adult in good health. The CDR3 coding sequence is TGTGCCAGCTCACAAAGGACAGGGGTTGAGTTCGAGCAGTACTTC. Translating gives CASSQRTGVEFEQYF.